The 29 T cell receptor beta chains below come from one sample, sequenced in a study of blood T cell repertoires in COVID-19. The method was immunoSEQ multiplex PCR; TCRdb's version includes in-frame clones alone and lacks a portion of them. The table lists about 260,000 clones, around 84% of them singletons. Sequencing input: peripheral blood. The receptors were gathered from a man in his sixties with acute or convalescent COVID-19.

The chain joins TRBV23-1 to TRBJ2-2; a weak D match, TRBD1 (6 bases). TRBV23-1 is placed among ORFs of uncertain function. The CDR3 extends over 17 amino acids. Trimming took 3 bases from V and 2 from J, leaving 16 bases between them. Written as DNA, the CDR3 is TGCGCCAGCAGTCACTTGGGACACCGACAAAACACCGGGGAGCTGTTTTTT. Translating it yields CASSHLGHRQNTGELFF.

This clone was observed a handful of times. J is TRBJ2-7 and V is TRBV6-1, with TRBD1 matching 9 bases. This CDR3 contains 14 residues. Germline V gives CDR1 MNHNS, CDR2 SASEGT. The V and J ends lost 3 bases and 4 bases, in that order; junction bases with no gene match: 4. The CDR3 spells CASSDRTGDYEQYF. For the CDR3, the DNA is TGTGCCAGCAGTGACCGGACAGGGGATTACGAGCAGTACTTC.

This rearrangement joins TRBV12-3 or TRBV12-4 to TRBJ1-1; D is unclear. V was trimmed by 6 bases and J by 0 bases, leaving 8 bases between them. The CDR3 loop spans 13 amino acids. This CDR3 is CASSGTMNTEAFF. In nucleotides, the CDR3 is TGTGCCAGCAGCGGAACTATGAACACTGAAGCTTTCTTT.

This CDR3 is CASSFTLAGGPSEQYF. In nucleotides, the CDR3 is TGTGCCAGCAGTTTCACGTTAGCGGGGGGGCCCTCCGAGCAGTACTTC. The V and J genes are TRBV6-2 or TRBV6-3 and TRBJ2-7; 11 bases fit TRBD2. Germline V gene sequence: CDR1 MNHEY, CDR2 SVGEGT. Losses at the gene ends were 4 bases for V and 6 bases for J; bases not matched to a gene: 11. The CDR3 covers 16 residues.

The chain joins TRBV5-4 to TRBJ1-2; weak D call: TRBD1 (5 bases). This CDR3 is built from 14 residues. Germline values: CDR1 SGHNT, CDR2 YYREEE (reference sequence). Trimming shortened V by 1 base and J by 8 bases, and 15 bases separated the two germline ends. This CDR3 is CASSLQGSGMGYTF. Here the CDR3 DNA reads TGTGCCAGCAGCTTGCAGGGAAGTGGCATGGGCTACACCTTC.

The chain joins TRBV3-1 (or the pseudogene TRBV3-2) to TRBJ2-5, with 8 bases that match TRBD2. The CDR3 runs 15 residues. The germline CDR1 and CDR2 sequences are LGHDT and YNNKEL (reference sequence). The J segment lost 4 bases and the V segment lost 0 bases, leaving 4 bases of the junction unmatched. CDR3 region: CASSQEPTSGETQYF. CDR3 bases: TGTGCCAGCAGCCAAGAACCAACTAGCGGAGAGACCCAGTACTTC.

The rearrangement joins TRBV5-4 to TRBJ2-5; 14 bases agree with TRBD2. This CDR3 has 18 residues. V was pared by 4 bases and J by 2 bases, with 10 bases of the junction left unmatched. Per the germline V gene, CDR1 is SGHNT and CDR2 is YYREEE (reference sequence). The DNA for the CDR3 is TGTGCCAGCAGCGATACTACCGGACTAGCGGGGGGACAAGAGACCCAGTACTTC. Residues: CASSDTTGLAGGQETQYF.

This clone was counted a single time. The CDR3 is CASKDRGPGTQYF. The CDR3 nucleotides read TGTGCCAGTAAGGACAGGGGGCCAGGGACCCAGTACTTC. The gene calls are TRBV2 and TRBJ2-5, with 11 positions matching TRBD1. With V trimmed by 9 bases and J by 7 bases, 7 bases remained unmatched. Germline lookup yields CDR1 SNHLY and CDR2 FYNNEI. There are 13 residues in the CDR3.

CDR3: CSANRQSSSTDTQYF. CDR3 DNA: TGCAGCGCCAACAGACAGAGTTCTAGCACAGATACGCAGTATTTT. The V and J genes are TRBV29-1 and TRBJ2-3, with D possibly being TRBD1 (5 bases). The germline gives CDR1 SQVTM, CDR2 ANQGSEA. CDR3 size: 15 residues. Trimming left V 7 bases short and J 0 bases short, with 17 bases between.

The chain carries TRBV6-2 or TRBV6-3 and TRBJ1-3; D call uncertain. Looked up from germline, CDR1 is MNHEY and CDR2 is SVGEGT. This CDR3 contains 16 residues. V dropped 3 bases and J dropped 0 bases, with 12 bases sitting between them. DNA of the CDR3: TGTGCCAGCAGTTATTCGGCAGGATTCTCTGGAAACACCATATATTTT. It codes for CASSYSAGFSGNTIYF.

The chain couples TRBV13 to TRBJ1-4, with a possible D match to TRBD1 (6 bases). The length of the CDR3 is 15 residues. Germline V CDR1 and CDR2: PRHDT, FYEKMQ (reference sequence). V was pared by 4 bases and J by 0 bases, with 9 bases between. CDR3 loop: CASSYTGTTNEKLFF. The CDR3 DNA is TGTGCCAGCAGCTACACAGGGACAACTAATGAAAAACTGTTTTTT.

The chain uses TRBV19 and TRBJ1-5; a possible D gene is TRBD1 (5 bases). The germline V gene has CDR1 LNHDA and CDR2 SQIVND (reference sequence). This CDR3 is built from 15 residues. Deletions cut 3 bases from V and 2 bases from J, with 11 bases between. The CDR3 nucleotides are TGTGCCAGTAGTATCAGGGTTGATGGCAATCAGCCCCAGCATTTT. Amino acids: CASSIRVDGNQPQHF.

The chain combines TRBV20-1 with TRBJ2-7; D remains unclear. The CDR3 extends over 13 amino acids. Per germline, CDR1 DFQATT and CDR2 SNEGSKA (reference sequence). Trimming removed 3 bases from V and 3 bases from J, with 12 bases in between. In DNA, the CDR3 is TGCAGTGCTAGTGGGTGGTTCGGCTACGAGCAGTACTTC. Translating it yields CSASGWFGYEQYF.

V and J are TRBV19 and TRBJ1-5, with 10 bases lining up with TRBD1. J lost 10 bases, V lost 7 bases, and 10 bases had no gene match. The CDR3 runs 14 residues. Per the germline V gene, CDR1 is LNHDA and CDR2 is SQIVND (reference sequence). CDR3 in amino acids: CASNGQGVSLPQHF. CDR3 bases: TGTGCCAGTAATGGACAGGGGGTCTCCTTACCCCAGCATTTT. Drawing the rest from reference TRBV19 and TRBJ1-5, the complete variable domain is DGGITQSPKYLFRKEGQNVTLSCEQNLNHDAMYWYRQDPGQGLRLIYYSQIVNDFQKGDIAEGYSVSREKKESFPLTVTSAQKNPTAFYLCASNGQGVSLPQHFGDGTRLSIL.

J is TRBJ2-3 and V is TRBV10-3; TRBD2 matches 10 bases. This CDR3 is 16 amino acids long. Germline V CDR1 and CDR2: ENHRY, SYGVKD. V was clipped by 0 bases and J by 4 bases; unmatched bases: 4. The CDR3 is CAISESSGGGPDTQYF. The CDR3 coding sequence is TGTGCCATCAGTGAGTCGAGCGGGGGGGGACCAGATACGCAGTATTTT.

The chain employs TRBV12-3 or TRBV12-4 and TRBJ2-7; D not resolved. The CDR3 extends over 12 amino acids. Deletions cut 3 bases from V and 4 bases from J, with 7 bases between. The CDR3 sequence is CASSFAGYEQYF. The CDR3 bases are TGTGCCAGCAGTTTTGCCGGGTACGAGCAGTACTTC.

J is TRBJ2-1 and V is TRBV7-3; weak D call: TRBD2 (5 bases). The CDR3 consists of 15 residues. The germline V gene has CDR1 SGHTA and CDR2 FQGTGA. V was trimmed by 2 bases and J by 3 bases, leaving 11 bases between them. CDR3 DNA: TGTGCCAGCAGCTTATCGGGTAGCGTCTACAATGAGCAGTTCTTC. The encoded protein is CASSLSGSVYNEQFF.

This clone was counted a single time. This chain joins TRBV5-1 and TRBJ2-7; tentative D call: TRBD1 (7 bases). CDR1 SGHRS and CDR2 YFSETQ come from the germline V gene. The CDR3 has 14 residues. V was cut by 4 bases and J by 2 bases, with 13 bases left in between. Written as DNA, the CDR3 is TGCGCCAGCAGCGCGGGACAGCGAACCTACGAGCAGTACTTC. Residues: CASSAGQRTYEQYF.

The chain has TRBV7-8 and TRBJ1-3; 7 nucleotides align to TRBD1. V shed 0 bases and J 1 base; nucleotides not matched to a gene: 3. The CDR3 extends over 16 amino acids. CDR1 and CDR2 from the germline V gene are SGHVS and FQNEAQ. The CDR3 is CASSLAQQGSGNTIYF. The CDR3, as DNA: TGTGCCAGCAGCTTAGCCCAACAGGGGTCTGGAAACACCATATATTTT. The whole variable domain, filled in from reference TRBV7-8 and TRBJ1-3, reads GAGVSQSPRYKVAKRGQDVALRCDPISGHVSLFWYQQALGQGPEFLTYFQNEAQLDKSGLPSDRFFAERPEGSVSTLKIQRTQQEDSAVYLCASSLAQQGSGNTIYFGEGSWLTVV.

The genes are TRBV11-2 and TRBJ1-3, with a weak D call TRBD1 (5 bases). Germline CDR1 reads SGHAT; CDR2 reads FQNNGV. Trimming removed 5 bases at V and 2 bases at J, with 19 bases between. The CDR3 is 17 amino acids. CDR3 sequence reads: CASSQRRPQGAGNTIYF. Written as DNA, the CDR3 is TGTGCCAGCAGCCAACGCAGACCTCAGGGTGCTGGAAACACCATATATTTT.

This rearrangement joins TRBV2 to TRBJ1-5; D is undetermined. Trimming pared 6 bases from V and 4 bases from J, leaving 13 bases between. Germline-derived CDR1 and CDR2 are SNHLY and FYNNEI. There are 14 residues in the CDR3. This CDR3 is CASRRHGGNQPQHF. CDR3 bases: TGTGCCAGCAGACGACATGGTGGGAATCAGCCCCAGCATTTT.

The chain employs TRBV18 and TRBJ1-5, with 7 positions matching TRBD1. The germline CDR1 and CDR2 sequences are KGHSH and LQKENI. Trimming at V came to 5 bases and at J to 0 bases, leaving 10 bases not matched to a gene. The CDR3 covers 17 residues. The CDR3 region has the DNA TGTGCCAGCTCATACTCCCGGGACAGCTATAGCAATCAGCCCCAGCATTTT. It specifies CASSYSRDSYSNQPQHF.

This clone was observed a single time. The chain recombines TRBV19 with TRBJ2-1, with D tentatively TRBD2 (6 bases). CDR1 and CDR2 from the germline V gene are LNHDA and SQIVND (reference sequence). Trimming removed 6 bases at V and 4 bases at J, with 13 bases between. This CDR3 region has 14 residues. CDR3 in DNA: TGTGCCAGTAGCGGGACTCGGCCATACAATGAGCAGTTCTTC. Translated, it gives CASSGTRPYNEQFF.

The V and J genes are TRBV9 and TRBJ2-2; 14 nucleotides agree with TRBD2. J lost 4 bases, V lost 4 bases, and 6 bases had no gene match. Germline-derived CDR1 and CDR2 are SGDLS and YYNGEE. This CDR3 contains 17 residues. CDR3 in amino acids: CASSKGLAGAGTGELFF. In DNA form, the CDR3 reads TGTGCCAGCAGCAAGGGACTAGCGGGGGCTGGCACCGGGGAGCTGTTTTTT. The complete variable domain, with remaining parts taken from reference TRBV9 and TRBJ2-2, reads DSGVTQTPKHLITATGQRVTLRCSPRSGDLSVYWYQQSLDQGLQFLIQYYNGEERAKGNILERFSAQQFPDLHSELNLSSLELGDSALYFCASSKGLAGAGTGELFFGEGSRLTVL.

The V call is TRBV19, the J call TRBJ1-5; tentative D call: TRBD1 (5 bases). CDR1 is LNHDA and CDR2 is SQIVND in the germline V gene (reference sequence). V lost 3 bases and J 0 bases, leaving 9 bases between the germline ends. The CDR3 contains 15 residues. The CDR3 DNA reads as TGTGCCAGTAGTATGACAGTCCTTAGCAATCAGCCCCAGCATTTT. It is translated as CASSMTVLSNQPQHF.

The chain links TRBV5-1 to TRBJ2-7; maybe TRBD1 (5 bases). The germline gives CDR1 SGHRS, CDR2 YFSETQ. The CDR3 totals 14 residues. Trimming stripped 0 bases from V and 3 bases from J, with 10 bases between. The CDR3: CASSLGQDIYEQYF. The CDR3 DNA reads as TGCGCCAGCAGCTTGGGGCAGGACATCTACGAGCAGTACTTC.

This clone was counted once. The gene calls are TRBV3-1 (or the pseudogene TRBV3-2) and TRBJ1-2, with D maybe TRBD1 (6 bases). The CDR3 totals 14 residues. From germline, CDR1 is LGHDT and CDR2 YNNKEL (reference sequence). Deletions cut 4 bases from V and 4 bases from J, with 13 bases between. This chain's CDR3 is CASSLRTESYGYTF. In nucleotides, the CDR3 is TGTGCCAGCAGCCTACGGACAGAGAGCTATGGCTACACCTTC.

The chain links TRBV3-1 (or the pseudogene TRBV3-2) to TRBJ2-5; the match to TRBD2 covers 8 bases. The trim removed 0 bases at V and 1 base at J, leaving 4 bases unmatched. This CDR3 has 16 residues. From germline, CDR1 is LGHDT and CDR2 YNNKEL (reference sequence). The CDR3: CASSQERTSGQETQYF. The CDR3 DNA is TGTGCCAGCAGCCAAGAACGAACTAGCGGCCAAGAGACCCAGTACTTC.

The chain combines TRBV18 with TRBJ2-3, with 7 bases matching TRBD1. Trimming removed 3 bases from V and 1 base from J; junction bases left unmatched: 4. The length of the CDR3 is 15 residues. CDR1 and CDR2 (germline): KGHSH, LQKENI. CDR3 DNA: TGTGCCAGCTCACCTTCCGGGACAGGCACAGATACGCAGTATTTT. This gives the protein CASSPSGTGTDTQYF.